One and the same sample provided the 3 T cell receptor beta chains below, sequenced in a study of tumor-infiltrating lymphocytes in primary liver carcinoma. Co-extraction yielded RNA and DNA from around 20-30 mg of unsorted bulk tissue. The investigators made TCR beta cDNA from around 530 ng total RNA, using a constant-region primer. Investigators got TCR beta libraries out of three nested multiplex PCR rounds, done with slightly modified ARM-PCR. Running roughly 10 cycles apiece, the first two PCR rounds relied on TRBV1-TRBV30 forward primers together with a C-beta reverse primer. MiXCR was run by TCRdb on the multiplex PCR reads, yielding one entry per CDR3 protein. The data contain about 32,000 distinct CDR3 sequences, under 75% of them singletons. Material: liver tumor tissue from sampling region 4. Subset described: tumor region T4, right-lateral pole. Receptor source: a man in his forties with primary liver carcinoma and hepatitis B virus infection.

V usage is TRBV28 and J usage is TRBJ2-7; 8 positions match TRBD2. This CDR3 comprises 14 residues. Trimming removed 8 bases from V and 5 bases from J; junction bases left unmatched: 11. Germline CDR1 is MDHEN and CDR2 is SYDVKM. DNA of the CDR3: TGTGCCAGCCCCGTCTGGACTAGCACACACGAGCAGTACTTC. It translates to CASPVWTSTHEQYF.

On this clonotype itself: Because it lacks the conserved phenylalanine or tryptophan at the end, this CDR3 is likely a read error. V is TRBV11-2 and J is TRBJ2-1; D call uncertain. The CDR3 consists of 13 residues. Germline loops: CDR1 SGHAT, CDR2 FQNNGV. CDR3 DNA: TGTGTCAGCAGCCCGATAATTGAGGCCTCGCAGTTCGTC. As protein: CVSSPIIEASQFV.

This clonotype has a count of ten or more. The V call is TRBV19, the J call TRBJ1-2; TRBD1 aligns across 10 bases. Trimming took 9 bases from V and 2 from J; bases not matched to a gene: 0. The CDR3 length is 12 residues. CDR1 and CDR2 (germline): LNHDA, SQIVND (reference sequence). The CDR3 reads CARDRGNYGYTF. The CDR3 DNA sequence: TGTGCCAGGGACAGGGGGAACTATGGCTACACCTTC.